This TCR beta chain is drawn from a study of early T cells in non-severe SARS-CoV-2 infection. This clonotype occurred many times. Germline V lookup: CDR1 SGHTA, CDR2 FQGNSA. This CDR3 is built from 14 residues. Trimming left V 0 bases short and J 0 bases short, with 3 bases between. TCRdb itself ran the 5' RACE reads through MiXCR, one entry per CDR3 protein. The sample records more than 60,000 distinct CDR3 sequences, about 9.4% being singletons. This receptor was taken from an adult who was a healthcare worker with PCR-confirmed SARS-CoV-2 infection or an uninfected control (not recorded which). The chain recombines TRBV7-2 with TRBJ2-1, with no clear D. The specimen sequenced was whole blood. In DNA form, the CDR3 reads TGTGCCAGCAGCTTAGCGGACTCCTACAATGAGCAGTTCTTC. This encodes CASSLADSYNEQFF.